This TCR beta chain comes out of a study of cytomegalovirus exposure and HLA in healthy donors. Broader study findings: The likely origin of a cluster of highly shared sequence variants was a sequencing artifact. Later findings reportedly placed an Asian-associated ancestry cluster below the approximately 670-donor mean for N-insertions.

V was pared by 1 base and J by 8 bases, with 11 bases between. Germline CDR1 and CDR2: SEHNR and FQNEAQ (reference sequence). This CDR3 contains 13 residues. 13 Jbeta primers and 60 Vbeta primers were used for the PCR. Using immunoSEQ multiplex PCR, the repertoire was profiled, and TCRdb retains in-frame clones only, with some absent. The data hold around 170,000 clones, with about three quarters observed a single time. This clone was found a few times. Its antigen is as yet unknown. The sequenced sample was PBMCs. The chain carries TRBV7-9 and TRBJ1-2; D not certain. The source of this sequence is a girl aged 10 to 17 in good health and CMV-seronegative. The CDR3 DNA reads as TGTGCCAGCAGCTTAGAATCGGAAGCGGGCTACACCTTC. Encoded protein: CASSLESEAGYTF.